A single T cell receptor (beta chain) is shown here with its context. This specimen comes from a study of blood T cell repertoires in COVID-19. Trimming removed 5 bases from V and 0 bases from J; junction bases left unmatched: 7. Germline CDR1 and CDR2: ENHRY and SYGVKD. The CDR3 length is 16 residues. Measured with immunoSEQ multiplex PCR; TCRdb has only the in-frame clones, and not every one. The top ten hold around an eighth of the sample, which has approximately 140,000 clones, approximately 92% seen once. The sample taken for sequencing was peripheral blood. The sequence was collected from a man in his late teens or twenties with COVID-19, enrolled during active disease. The V call is TRBV10-3, the J call TRBJ1-1; TRBD1 matches 9 bases. Written as DNA, the CDR3 is TGTGCCATCAGTCCCGGGACAGGGCGAATGAACACTGAAGCTTTCTTT. This codes for CAISPGTGRMNTEAFF.